This TCR beta chain was obtained from a study of T-cell reconstitution after alpha-beta-depleted transplantation in children. TCRbeta library preparation incorporated unique molecular identifiers. MiXCR, applied by TCRdb to the PCR reads, yields one record per CDR3 protein. The sample consists of about 410,000 distinct CDR3 sequences, roughly 20% of them appearing once. Germline V gene sequence: CDR1 DFQATT, CDR2 SNEGSKA (reference sequence). The CDR3 covers 15 residues. This clonotype was counted at least ten times. This specimen was PBMCs from the stem cell graft donor, taken from the stem cell graft. This receptor was taken from a human donor who donated a stem cell graft to a child with acute myeloid leukemia. This rearrangement joins TRBV20-1 to TRBJ2-3, with D perhaps given as TRBD1 or TRBD2 (5 bases each). The CDR3 loop is CTWGSQLGGTDTQYF. As DNA, the CDR3 is TGCACCTGGGGTTCTCAACTAGGGGGCACAGATACGCAGTATTTT.